The sequence of this T cell receptor (beta chain) was determined in a study of metastatic and nonmetastatic thyroid tumors. This clone was observed at least ten times. This could be a read error, since a much larger clone is one nucleotide away. All patients were untreated before thyroid surgery. Trimming at V came to 10 bases and at J to 6 bases, leaving 12 bases not matched to a gene. Germline CDR1 is SGHRS and CDR2 is YFSETQ. The CDR3 contains 14 residues. MiXCR was used by TCRdb to re-call the PCR reads. This table has about 14,000 clones, 30% to 35% appearing once. The chain uses TRBV5-1 and TRBJ1-2, with 10 bases aligning to TRBD1. The sample comprised tumor tissue. This TCR was sampled from a female donor with papillary thyroid cancer or a benign thyroid nodule (not recorded which). Some clones in this sample may be carry-over from other donors' samples. CDR3 amino acids: CAAKTQTGGDGYTF. In nucleotides, the CDR3 is TGCGCCGCCAAAACTCAGACAGGGGGCGATGGCTACACCTTC.